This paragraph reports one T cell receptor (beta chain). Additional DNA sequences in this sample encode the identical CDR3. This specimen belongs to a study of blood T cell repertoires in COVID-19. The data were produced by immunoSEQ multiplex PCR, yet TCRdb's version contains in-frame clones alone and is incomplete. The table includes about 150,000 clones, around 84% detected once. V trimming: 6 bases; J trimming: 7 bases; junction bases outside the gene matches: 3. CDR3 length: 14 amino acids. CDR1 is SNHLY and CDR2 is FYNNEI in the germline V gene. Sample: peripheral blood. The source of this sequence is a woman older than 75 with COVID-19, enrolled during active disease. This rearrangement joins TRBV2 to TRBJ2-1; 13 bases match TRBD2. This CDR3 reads CASRGGLAGNEQFF. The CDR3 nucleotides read TGTGCCAGCAGAGGGGGACTAGCGGGAAATGAGCAGTTCTTC.